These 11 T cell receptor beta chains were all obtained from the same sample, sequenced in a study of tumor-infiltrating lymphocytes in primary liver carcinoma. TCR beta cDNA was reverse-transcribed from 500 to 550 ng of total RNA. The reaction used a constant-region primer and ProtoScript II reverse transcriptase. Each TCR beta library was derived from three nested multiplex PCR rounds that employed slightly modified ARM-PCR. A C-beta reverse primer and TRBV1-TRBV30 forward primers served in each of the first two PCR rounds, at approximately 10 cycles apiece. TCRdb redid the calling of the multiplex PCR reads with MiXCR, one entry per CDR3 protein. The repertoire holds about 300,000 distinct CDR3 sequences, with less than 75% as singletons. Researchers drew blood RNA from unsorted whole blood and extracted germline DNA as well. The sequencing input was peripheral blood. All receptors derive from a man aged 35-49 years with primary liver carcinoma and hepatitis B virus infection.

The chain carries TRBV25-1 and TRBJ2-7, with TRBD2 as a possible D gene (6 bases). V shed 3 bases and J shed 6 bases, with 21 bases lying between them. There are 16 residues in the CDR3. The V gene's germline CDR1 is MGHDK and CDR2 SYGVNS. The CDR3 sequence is CASSDPRDWRSGEQYF. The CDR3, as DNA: TGTGCCAGCAGTGATCCCCGGGACTGGAGATCGGGCGAGCAGTACTTC.

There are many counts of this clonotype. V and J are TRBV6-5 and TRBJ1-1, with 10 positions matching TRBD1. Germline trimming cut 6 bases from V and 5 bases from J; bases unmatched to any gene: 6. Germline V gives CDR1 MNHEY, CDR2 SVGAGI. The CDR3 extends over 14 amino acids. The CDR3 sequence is CASRLTGGRTEAFF. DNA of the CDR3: TGTGCCAGCAGACTGACAGGGGGCAGAACTGAAGCTTTCTTT.

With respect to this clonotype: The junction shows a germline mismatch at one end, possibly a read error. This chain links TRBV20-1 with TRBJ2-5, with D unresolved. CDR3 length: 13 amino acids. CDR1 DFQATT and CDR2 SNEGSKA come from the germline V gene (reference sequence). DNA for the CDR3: TGCGGTGCTAGATACGGCAGTCAAGAGACCCAGTACTTC. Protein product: CGARYGSQETQYF.

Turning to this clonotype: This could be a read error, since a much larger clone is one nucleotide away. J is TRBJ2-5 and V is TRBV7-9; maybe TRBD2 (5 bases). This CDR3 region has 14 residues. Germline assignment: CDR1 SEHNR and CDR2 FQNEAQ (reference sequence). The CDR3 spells CASSFGNLQEIQYF. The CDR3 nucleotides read TGTGCCAGCAGCTTCGGGAACCTCCAAGAGATCCAGTACTTC. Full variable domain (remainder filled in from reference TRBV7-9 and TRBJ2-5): DTGVSQNPRHKITKRGQNVTFRCDPISEHNRLYWYRQTLGQGPEFLTYFQNEAQLEKSRLLSDRFSAERPKGSFSTLEIQRTEQGDSAMYLCASSFGNLQEIQYFGPGTRLLVL.

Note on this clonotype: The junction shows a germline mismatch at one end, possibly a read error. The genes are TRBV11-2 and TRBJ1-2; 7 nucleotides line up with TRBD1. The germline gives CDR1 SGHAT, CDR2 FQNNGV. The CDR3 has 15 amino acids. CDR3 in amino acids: CASSPPGTAIYDYTF. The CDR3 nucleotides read TGTGCCAGCAGCCCGCCGGGGACAGCCATCTATGACTACACCTTC.

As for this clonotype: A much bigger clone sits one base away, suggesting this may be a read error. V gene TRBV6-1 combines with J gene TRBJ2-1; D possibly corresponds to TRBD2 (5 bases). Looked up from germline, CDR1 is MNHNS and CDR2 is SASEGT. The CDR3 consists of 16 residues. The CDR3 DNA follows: TGTGCCAGCAGTTCCGCCCTGGGGAGCTCCTACAATGAGCGGTTCTTC. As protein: CASSSALGSSYNERFF.

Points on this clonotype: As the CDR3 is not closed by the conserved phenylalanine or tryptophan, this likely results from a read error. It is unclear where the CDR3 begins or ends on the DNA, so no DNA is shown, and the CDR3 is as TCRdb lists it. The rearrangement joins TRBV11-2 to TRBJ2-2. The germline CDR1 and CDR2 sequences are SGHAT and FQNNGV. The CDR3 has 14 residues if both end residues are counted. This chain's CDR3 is CASSLGVSTRELLL.

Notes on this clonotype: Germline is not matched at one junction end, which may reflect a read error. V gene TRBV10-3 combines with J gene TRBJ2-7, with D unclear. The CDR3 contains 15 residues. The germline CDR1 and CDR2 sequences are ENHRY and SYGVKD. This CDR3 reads CAISGPAGLKDEHYF. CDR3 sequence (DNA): TGTGCTATCAGTGGCCCAGCCGGTTTGAAGGACGAGCACTACTTC.

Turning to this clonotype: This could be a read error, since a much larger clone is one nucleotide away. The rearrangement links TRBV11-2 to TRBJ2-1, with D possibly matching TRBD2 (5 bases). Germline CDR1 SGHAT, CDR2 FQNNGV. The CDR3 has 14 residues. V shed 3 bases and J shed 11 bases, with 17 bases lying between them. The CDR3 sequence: CASSFWTVLGKQFF. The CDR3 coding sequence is TGTGCCAGCAGCTTCTGGACTGTGCTAGGCAAGCAGTTCTTC.

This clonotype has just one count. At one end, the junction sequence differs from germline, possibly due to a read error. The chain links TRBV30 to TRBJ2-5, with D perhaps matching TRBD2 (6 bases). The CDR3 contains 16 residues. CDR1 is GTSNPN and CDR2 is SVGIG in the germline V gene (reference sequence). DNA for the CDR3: TGTGCCTGGAGTGTATCGGGGCCCGGGAGACAAGATACCCAGTACTTC. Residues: CAWSVSGPGRQDTQYF.

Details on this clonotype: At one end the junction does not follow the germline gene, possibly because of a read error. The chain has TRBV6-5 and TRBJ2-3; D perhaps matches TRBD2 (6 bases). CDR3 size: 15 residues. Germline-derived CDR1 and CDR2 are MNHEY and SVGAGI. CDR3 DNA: TGTGCCAGCAACCCAGGACTATCAGGAACAGATACACAGTATTTT. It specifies CASNPGLSGTDTQYF.